This entry describes one TCR beta chain. Antigen: not known. With 2 bases clipped from V and 5 bases from J, the junction kept 10 bases outside the gene matches. Germline assignment: CDR1 KGHSH and CDR2 LQKENI. The CDR3 is made up of 18 amino acids. These data originate in a study of T cell responses to AZD1222 COVID-19 vaccine. The method was immunoSEQ multiplex PCR; TCRdb's version includes in-frame clones alone and lacks a portion of them. This sample has about 76,000 clones, with roughly 90% found just once. Overall study findings and caveats: Just five or six AZD1222 recipients tested seropositive at baseline. Researchers report vaccine-associated CD4 TCRs spanning spike, with dominance at 160-218 and 743-854. Donors were mostly white British, more females; clonal diversity possibly underestimated. Increases in Spike-specific TCR breadth and depth were seen after two AZD1222 doses.

The chain couples TRBV18 to TRBJ2-2, with 11 bases identical to TRBD1. The clonotype was recovered from an adult in good health. The sequencing here drew on peripheral blood, taken on day 0 of MenACWY control vaccination. The CDR3 loop reads CASSPVRTGTGGTGELFF. CDR3 nucleotides: TGTGCCAGCTCACCAGTCCGGACCGGGACAGGGGGAACCGGGGAGCTGTTTTTT.